The 8 T cell receptor beta chains below come from one sample, sequenced in a study of cytomegalovirus exposure and HLA in healthy donors. 13 Jbeta primers and 60 Vbeta primers were used for the PCR. Using immunoSEQ multiplex PCR, the repertoire was profiled, and TCRdb retains in-frame clones only, with some absent. The table records about 200,000 clones, roughly 80% of them present only once. Sequenced material: PBMCs. The receptors stem from a man aged 25-45 years in good health and CMV-seronegative.

This rearrangement joins TRBV5-1 to TRBJ1-6, with 8 bases that match TRBD1. The CDR3 sequence is 16 residues long. Germline CDR1 is SGHRS and CDR2 is YFSETQ. V was pared by 4 bases and J by 1 base, with 4 bases of the junction left unmatched. CDR3 amino acids: CASSLQGESYNSPLHF. The CDR3 nucleotides read TGCGCCAGCAGCCTACAGGGGGAATCCTATAATTCACCCCTCCACTTT.

This clone came up a few times. The chain has TRBV28 and TRBJ1-5; tentatively, D is TRBD1 (6 bases). The V gene lost 6 bases and the J gene lost 1 base, with 13 bases spanning the gap. Germline CDR1 is MDHEN and CDR2 is SYDVKM. The CDR3 has 15 residues. The chain's CDR3 is CASRTEQGSNQPQHF. The CDR3 coding sequence is TGTGCCAGCAGAACCGAACAGGGAAGCAATCAGCCCCAGCATTTT. Drawing the rest from reference TRBV28 and TRBJ1-5, the complete variable domain is DVKVTQSSRYLVKRTGEKVFLECVQDMDHENMFWYRQDPGLGLRLIYFSYDVKMKEKGDIPEGYSVSREKKERFSLILESASTNQTSMYLCASRTEQGSNQPQHFGDGTRLSIL.

The chain employs TRBV28 and TRBJ1-6, with 8 nucleotides matching TRBD1. Trimming cost V 3 bases and J 10 bases; bases outside gene matches: 11. CDR1 and CDR2 (germline): MDHEN, SYDVKM. This CDR3 region has 16 residues. CDR3 sequence (DNA): TGTGCCAGCAGTTTTTCCCCCCAGGGGGCAAGGTCACCCCTCCACTTT. Its protein is CASSFSPQGARSPLHF.

V gene TRBV29-1 combines with J gene TRBJ2-7; 9 bases fit TRBD1. Germline-derived CDR1 and CDR2 are SQVTM and ANQGSEA. The CDR3 totals 14 residues. The junction had 10 bases not matched to a gene; V was cut back by 4 bases and J by 6 bases. DNA of the CDR3: TGCAGCGTTGCTCACGGGACAGGGACAATCGAGCAGTACTTC. It is translated as CSVAHGTGTIEQYF.

The chain joins TRBV27 to TRBJ1-6; D ambiguous. V gave up 6 bases and J gave up 7 bases, with 19 bases separating them. Looked up from germline, CDR1 is MNHEY and CDR2 is SMNVEV (reference sequence). There are 16 residues in the CDR3. The CDR3 nucleotides are TGTGCCAGCAGCTCCCGCCGGACCGGGAGGAATTCACCCCTCCACTTT. Encoded protein: CASSSRRTGRNSPLHF.

The V gene is TRBV7-9, the J gene TRBJ2-5; D ambiguous. The germline V and J ends were trimmed by 5 bases and 4 bases, with 20 bases remaining between them. The CDR3 has 16 amino acids. Germline V gene lookup returns CDR1 SEHNR and CDR2 FQNEAQ (reference sequence). CDR3 coding DNA: TGTGCCAGCAGCCCCACCCCTCAGTTGTCCCCAGAGACCCAGTACTTC. It encodes CASSPTPQLSPETQYF.

The rearrangement uses TRBV5-4 and TRBJ1-2, with TRBD1 as a possible D gene (5 bases). V shed 3 bases and J shed 6 bases, with 12 bases lying between them. This CDR3 comprises 13 residues. Germline-derived CDR1 and CDR2 are SGHNT and YYREEE (reference sequence). CDR3 sequence (DNA): TGTGCCAGCAGCTCCTTGGGGGGGAATGGCTACACCTTC. Its protein product is CASSSLGGNGYTF.

The gene calls are TRBV28 and TRBJ2-3; tentatively, D is TRBD2 (6 bases). Trimming cost V 5 bases and J 2 bases, with 20 bases left between them. The CDR3 is 17 amino acids. Germline CDR1 MDHEN, CDR2 SYDVKM. The DNA of the CDR3 is TGTGCCAGCAGTCCCCTTCTTAATAGCGGATTCACAGATACGCAGTATTTT. This encodes CASSPLLNSGFTDTQYF. The entire variable domain, with the rest obtained from reference TRBV28 and TRBJ2-3, is as follows: DVKVTQSSRYLVKRTGEKVFLECVQDMDHENMFWYRQDPGLGLRLIYFSYDVKMKEKGDIPEGYSVSREKKERFSLILESASTNQTSMYLCASSPLLNSGFTDTQYFGPGTRLTVL.